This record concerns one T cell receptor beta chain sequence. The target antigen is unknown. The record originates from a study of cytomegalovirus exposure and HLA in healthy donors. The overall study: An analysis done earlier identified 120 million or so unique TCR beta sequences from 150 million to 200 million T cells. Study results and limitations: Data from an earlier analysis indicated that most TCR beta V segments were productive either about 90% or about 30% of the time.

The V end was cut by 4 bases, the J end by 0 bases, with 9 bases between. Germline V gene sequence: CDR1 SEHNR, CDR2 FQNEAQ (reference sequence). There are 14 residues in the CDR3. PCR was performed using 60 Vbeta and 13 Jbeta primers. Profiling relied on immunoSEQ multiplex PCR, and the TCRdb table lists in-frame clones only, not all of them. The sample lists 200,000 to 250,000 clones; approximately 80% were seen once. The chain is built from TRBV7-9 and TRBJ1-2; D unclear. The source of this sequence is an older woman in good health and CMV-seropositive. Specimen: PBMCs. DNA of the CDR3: TGTGCCAGCAGCTCCCGTTCAGCTAACTATGGCTACACCTTC. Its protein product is CASSSRSANYGYTF.